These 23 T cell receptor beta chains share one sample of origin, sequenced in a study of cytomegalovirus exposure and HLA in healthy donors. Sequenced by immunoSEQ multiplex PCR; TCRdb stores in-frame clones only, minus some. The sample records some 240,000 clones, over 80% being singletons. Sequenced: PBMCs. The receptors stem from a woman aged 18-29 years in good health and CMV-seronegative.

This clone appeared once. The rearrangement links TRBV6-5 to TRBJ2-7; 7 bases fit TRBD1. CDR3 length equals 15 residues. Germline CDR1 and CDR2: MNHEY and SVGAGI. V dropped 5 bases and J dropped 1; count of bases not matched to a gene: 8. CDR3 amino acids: CASSPTGTMSYEQYF. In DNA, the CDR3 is TGTGCCAGCAGTCCGACAGGGACCATGTCCTACGAGCAGTACTTC.

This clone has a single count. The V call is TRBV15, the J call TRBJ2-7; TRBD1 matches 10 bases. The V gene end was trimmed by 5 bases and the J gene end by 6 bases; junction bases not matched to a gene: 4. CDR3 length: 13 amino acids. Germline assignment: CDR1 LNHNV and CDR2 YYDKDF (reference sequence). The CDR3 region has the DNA TGTGCCACCAGCTCCCGGGACAGGGGCGAGCAGTACTTC. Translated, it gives CATSSRDRGEQYF.

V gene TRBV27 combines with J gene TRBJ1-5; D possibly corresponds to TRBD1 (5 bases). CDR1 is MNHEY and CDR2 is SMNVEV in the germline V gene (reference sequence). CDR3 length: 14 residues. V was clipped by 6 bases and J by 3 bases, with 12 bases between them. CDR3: CASRAGDPNQPQHF. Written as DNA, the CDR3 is TGTGCCAGCAGGGCGGGGGATCCCAATCAGCCCCAGCATTTT.

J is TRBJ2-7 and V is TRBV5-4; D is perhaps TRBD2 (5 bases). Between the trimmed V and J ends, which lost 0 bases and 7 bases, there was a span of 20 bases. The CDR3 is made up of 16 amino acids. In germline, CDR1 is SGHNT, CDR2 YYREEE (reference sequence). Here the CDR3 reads CASSLGTPLSSEEQYF. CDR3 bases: TGTGCCAGCAGCTTGGGGACTCCCCTTTCTTCGGAGGAGCAGTACTTC.

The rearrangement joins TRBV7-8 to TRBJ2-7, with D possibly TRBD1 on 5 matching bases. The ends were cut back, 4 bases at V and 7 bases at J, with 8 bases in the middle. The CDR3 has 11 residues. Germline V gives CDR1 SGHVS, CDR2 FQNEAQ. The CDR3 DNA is TGTGCCAGCAGCTCCCGACAGGAGCAGTACTTC. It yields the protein CASSSRQEQYF.

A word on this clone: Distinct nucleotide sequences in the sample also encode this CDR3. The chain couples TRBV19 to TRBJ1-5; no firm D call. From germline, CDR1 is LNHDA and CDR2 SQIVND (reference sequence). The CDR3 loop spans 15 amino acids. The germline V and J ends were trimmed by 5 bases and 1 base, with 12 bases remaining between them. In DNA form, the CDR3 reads TGTGCCAGTAGTCCGCCGGGTGGGAGCAATCAGCCCCAGCATTTT. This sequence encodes CASSPPGGSNQPQHF.

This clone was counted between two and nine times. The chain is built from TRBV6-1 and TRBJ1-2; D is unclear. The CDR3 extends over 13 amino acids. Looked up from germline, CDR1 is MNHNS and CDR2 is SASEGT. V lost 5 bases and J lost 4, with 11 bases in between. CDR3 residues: CASSPERVYGYTF. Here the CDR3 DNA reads TGTGCCAGCAGTCCGGAGAGGGTCTATGGCTACACCTTC.

For the CDR3, the DNA is TGTGCCAGCAGTCCAGGGAGGTCCTACAATGAGCAGTTCTTC. It specifies CASSPGRSYNEQFF. The V call is TRBV2, the J call TRBJ2-1; possibly TRBD2 for D (6 bases). This CDR3 contains 14 residues. Germline values: CDR1 SNHLY, CDR2 FYNNEI. With 5 bases removed from V and 1 base from J, the gap between germline ends came to 9 bases.

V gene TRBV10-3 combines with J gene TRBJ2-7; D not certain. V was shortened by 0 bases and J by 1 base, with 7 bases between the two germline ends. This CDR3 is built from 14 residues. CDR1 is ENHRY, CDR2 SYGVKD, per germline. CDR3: CAISESEGSYEQYF. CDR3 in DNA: TGTGCCATCAGTGAGTCGGAAGGGTCCTACGAGCAGTACTTC.

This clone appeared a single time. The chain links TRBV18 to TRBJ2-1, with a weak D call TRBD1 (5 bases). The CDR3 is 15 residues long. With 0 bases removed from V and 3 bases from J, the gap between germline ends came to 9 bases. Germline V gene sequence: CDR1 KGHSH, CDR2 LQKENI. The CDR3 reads CASSPPSQGYNEQFF. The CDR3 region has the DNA TGTGCCAGCTCACCACCGTCTCAGGGCTACAATGAGCAGTTCTTC.

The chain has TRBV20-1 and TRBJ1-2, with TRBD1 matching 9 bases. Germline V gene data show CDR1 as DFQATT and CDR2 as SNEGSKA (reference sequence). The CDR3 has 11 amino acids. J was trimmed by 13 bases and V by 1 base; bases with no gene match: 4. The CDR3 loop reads CSARGETGGTF. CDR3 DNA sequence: TGCAGTGCTAGAGGAGAGACAGGGGGCACCTTC.

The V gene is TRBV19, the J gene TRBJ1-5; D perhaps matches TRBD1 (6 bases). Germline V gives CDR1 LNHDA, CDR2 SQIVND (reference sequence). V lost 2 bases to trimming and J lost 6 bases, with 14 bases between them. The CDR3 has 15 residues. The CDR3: CASSIRGGGSQPQHF. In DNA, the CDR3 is TGTGCCAGTAGTATAAGGGGGGGAGGTAGTCAGCCCCAGCATTTT.

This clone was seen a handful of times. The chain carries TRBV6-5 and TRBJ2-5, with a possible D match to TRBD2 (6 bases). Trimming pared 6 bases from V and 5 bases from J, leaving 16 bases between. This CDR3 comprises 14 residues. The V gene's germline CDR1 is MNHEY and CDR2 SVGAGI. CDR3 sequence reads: CASSPRGGEETQYF. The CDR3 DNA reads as TGTGCCAGCAGCCCCCGTGGCGGGGAGGAGACCCAGTACTTC.

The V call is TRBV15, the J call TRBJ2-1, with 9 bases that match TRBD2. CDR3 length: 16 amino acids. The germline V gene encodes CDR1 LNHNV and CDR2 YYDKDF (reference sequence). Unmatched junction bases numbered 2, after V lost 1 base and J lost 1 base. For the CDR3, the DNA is TGTGCCACCAGCAGAGCGGCGGGAGGGTCCTACAATGAGCAGTTCTTC. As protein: CATSRAAGGSYNEQFF. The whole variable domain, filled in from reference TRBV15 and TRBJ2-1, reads DAMVIQNPRYQVTQFGKPVTLSCSQTLNHNVMYWYQQKSSQAPKLLFHYYDKDFNNEADTPDNFQSRRPNTSFCFLDIRSPGLGDTAMYLCATSRAAGGSYNEQFFGPGTRLTVL.

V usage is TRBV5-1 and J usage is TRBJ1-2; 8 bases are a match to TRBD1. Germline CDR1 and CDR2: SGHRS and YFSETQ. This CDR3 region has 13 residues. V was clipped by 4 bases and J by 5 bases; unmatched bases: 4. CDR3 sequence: CASSRDRPYGYTF. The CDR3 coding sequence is TGCGCCAGCAGCCGGGACAGGCCGTATGGCTACACCTTC.

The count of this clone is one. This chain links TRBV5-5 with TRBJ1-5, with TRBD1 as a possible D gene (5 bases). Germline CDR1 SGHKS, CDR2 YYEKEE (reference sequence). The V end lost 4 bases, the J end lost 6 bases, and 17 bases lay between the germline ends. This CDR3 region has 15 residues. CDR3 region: CASSPGPERGQPQHF. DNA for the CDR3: TGTGCCAGCAGCCCGGGACCCGAGCGCGGTCAGCCCCAGCATTTT. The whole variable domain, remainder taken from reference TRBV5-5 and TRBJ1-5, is DAGVTQSPTHLIKTRGQQVTLRCSPISGHKSVSWYQQVLGQGPQFIFQYYEKEERGRGNFPDRFSARQFPNYSSELNVNALLLGDSALYLCASSPGPERGQPQHFGDGTRLSIL.

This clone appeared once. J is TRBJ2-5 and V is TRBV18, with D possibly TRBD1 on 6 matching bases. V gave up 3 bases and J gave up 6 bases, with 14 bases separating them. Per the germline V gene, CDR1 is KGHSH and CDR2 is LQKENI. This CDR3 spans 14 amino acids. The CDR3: CASSPSGTIKTQYF. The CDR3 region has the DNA TGTGCCAGCTCACCTTCCGGGACAATAAAGACCCAGTACTTC.

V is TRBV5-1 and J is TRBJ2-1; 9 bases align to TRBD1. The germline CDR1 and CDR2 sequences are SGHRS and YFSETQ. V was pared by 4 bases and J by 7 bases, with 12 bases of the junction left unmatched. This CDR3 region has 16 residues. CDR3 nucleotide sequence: TGCGCCAGCAGCGTCTCCGGGACAGGGAATAAGAATGAGCAGTTCTTC. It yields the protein CASSVSGTGNKNEQFF. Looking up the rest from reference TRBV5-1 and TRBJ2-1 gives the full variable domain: KAGVTQTPRYLIKTRGQQVTLSCSPISGHRSVSWYQQTPGQGLQFLFEYFSETQRNKGNFPGRFSGRQFSNSRSEMNVSTLELGDSALYLCASSVSGTGNKNEQFFGPGTRLTVL.

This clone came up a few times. CDR3 nucleotide sequence: TGTGCCAGCAGTTTACAGGGTGATCCGTACTTC. Its translation: CASSLQGDPYF. The rearrangement links TRBV28 to TRBJ2-7; perhaps TRBD1 as D (5 bases). The CDR3 sequence is 11 residues long. V was pared by 2 bases and J by 12 bases, with 11 bases between. Germline CDR1 and CDR2: MDHEN and SYDVKM.

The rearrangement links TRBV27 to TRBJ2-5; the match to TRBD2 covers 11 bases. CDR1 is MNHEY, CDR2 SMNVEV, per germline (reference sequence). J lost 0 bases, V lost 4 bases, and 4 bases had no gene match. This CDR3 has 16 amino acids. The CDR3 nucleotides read TGTGCCAGCAGTTCCGGGACTAGCGGCTACCAAGAGACCCAGTACTTC. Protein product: CASSSGTSGYQETQYF.

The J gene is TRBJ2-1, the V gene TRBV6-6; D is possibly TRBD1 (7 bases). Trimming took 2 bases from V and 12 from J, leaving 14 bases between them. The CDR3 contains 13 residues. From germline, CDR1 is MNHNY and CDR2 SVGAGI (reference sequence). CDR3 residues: CASSYRRGQGQFF. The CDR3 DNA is TGTGCCAGCAGTTACCGGAGGGGGCAGGGGCAGTTCTTC.

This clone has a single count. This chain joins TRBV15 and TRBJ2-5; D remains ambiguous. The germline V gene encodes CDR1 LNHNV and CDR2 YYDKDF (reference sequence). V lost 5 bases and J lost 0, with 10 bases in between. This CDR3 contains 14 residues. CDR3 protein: CATSERRDQETQYF. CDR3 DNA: TGTGCCACCAGCGAAAGACGGGACCAAGAGACCCAGTACTTC.

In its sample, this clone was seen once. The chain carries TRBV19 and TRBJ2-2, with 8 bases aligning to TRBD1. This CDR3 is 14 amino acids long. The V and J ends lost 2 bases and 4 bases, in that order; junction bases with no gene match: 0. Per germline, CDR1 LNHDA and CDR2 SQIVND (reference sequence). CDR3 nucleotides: TGTGCCAGTAGTATACAGGGGGCCACCGGGGAGCTGTTTTTT. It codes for CASSIQGATGELFF.